Presented here are 26 T cell receptor beta chains from one specimen sequenced in a study of OX40 agonist ivuxolimab in advanced cancers. Libraries were prepared by immunoSEQ multiplex PCR; TCRdb keeps only in-frame clonotypes and omits some of them. The sample yields 80,000 or so clones, approximately 85% seen once. The material sequenced was CD4+ or CD8+ T cells sorted from blood, taken in a trial of the OX40 agonist ivuxolimab. The receptor source for this set is an adult with an advanced solid tumor such as melanoma, head and neck, liver or kidney cancer.

This clone was detected a few times. V and J are TRBV18 and TRBJ1-6; 8 bases agree with TRBD1. The CDR3 has 16 residues. Trimming removed 3 bases from V and 6 bases from J; junction bases left unmatched: 7. The germline V gene has CDR1 KGHSH and CDR2 LQKENI. The CDR3 spells CASSPTGDSGNSPLHF. The CDR3 DNA reads TGTGCCAGCTCACCGACAGGGGATTCGGGTAATTCACCCCTCCACTTT.

This chain connects TRBV19 to TRBJ2-1; D tentatively fits TRBD1 or TRBD2 (5 bases each). Trimming removed 5 bases from V and 4 bases from J, with 12 bases in between. The CDR3 loop spans 14 amino acids. The germline gives CDR1 LNHDA, CDR2 SQIVND (reference sequence). This chain's CDR3 is CASSLGDRYNEQFF. In DNA, the CDR3 is TGTGCCAGTAGTTTGGGGGACCGATACAATGAGCAGTTCTTC.

This chain connects TRBV19 to TRBJ1-5; 9 nucleotides match TRBD1. The CDR3 sequence is 15 residues long. J was trimmed by 5 bases and V by 4 bases; bases with no gene match: 6. The germline gives CDR1 LNHDA, CDR2 SQIVND (reference sequence). CDR3 nucleotides: TGTGCCAGTAGTACTACAGGGGGCTGGGATCAGCCCCAGCATTTT. Encoded protein: CASSTTGGWDQPQHF.

The chain joins TRBV7-9 to TRBJ1-4; 10 bases are a match to TRBD1. Looked up from germline, CDR1 is SEHNR and CDR2 is FQNEAQ (reference sequence). V dropped 4 bases and J dropped 11; count of bases not matched to a gene: 7. This CDR3 is built from 14 residues. DNA for the CDR3: TGTGCCAGCAGCTCGGGACAGGGGATACAGAAACTGTTTTTT. Its protein is CASSSGQGIQKLFF.

The chain employs TRBV5-1 and TRBJ2-3; 8 bases line up with TRBD2. This CDR3 is built from 14 residues. Germline CDR1 SGHRS, CDR2 YFSETQ. V shed 6 bases and J 6 bases; nucleotides not matched to a gene: 9. The CDR3 spells CASTSSLAGDTQYF. Here the CDR3 DNA reads TGCGCCAGCACTTCTTCCCTAGCGGGTGATACGCAGTATTTT.

To note about this clone: Germline and junction disagree at one end, which may indicate a read error. This chain connects TRBV4-2 to TRBJ2-3; the D gene is possibly TRBD1 (5 bases). The CDR3 spans 17 residues. Germline loops: CDR1 LGHNA, CDR2 YNFKEQ. The CDR3 sequence is CASSQEARAFYTGTQYF. The DNA for the CDR3 is TGTGCCAGCAGCCAAGAGGCCAGAGCCTTTTACACAGGTACGCAGTATTTT.

This clone came up once. The rearrangement uses TRBV18 and TRBJ1-4, with D hard to call. The CDR3 consists of 17 residues. Germline V gene sequence: CDR1 KGHSH, CDR2 LQKENI. Trimming took 3 bases from V and 7 from J, leaving 21 bases between them. The CDR3 nucleotides are TGTGCCAGCTCACCCTCCGTTAGACGGACTCGCCCTGAAAAACTGTTTTTT. Encoded protein: CASSPSVRRTRPEKLFF.

This clone was detected only once. CDR3 sequence: CASSLPGTSGGDTQYF. In DNA, the CDR3 is TGCGCCAGCAGCTTGCCCGGGACTAGCGGGGGTGATACGCAGTATTTT. V is TRBV5-1 and J is TRBJ2-3; 14 positions agree with TRBD2. Germline V CDR1 and CDR2: SGHRS, YFSETQ. The CDR3 covers 16 residues. V dropped 1 base and J dropped 6; count of bases not matched to a gene: 4.

The chain recombines TRBV4-2 with TRBJ1-4; D is undetermined. V lost 5 bases and J lost 8, with 18 bases in between. This CDR3 contains 15 residues. Germline loops: CDR1 LGHNA, CDR2 YNFKEQ. Here the CDR3 DNA reads TGTGCCAGCAGCTCGTCGGATAGTGAAGTGGAAAAACTGTTTTTT. Encoded protein: CASSSSDSEVEKLFF.

The V gene is TRBV23-1, the J gene TRBJ1-5; D unresolved. TRBV23-1 is placed among ORFs of uncertain function. The CDR3 spans 13 residues. V was cut by 2 bases and J by 5 bases, with 7 bases left in between. This CDR3 reads CASSQGGYQPQHF. CDR3 DNA sequence: TGCGCCAGCAGTCAAGGAGGTTATCAGCCCCAGCATTTT.

The chain joins TRBV4-1 to TRBJ2-5, with D tentatively TRBD2 (6 bases). Germline CDR1 is MGHRA and CDR2 is YSYEKL. The CDR3 runs to 17 residues. The V end lost 0 bases, the J end lost 2 bases, and 16 bases lay between the germline ends. Written as DNA, the CDR3 is TGCGCCAGCAGCCAAGATTTGGCGGGATCCTATCAAGAGACCCAGTACTTC. Its protein is CASSQDLAGSYQETQYF.

The V gene is TRBV2, the J gene TRBJ2-2; D gene unclear. Germline-derived CDR1 and CDR2 are SNHLY and FYNNEI. There are 13 residues in the CDR3. V lost 0 bases and J 7 bases, leaving 6 bases between the germline ends. This chain's CDR3 is CASSEASGGELFF. CDR3 coding DNA: TGTGCCAGCAGTGAAGCGAGTGGCGGGGAGCTGTTTTTT. Looking up the rest from reference TRBV2 and TRBJ2-2 gives the full variable domain: EPEVTQTPSHQVTQMGQEVILRCVPISNHLYFYWYRQILGQKVEFLVSFYNNEISEKSEIFDDQFSVERPDGSNFTLKIRSTKLEDSAMYFCASSEASGGELFFGEGSRLTVL.

This chain connects TRBV2 to TRBJ1-5; TRBD1 agrees at 8 bases. Trimming removed 5 bases from V and 7 bases from J; junction bases left unmatched: 4. Per the germline V gene, CDR1 is SNHLY and CDR2 is FYNNEI. The CDR3 sequence is 13 residues long. CDR3 protein: CASSPQGEQPQHF. Written as DNA, the CDR3 is TGTGCCAGCAGTCCACAGGGGGAACAGCCCCAGCATTTT.

The rearrangement joins TRBV29-1 to TRBJ2-3; no clear D gene. The CDR3 is 12 amino acids. Germline CDR1 and CDR2: SQVTM and ANQGSEA. The V end was cut by 3 bases, the J end by 2 bases, with 6 bases between. The DNA of the CDR3 is TGCAGCGTTGACCTGGCCACAGATACGCAGTATTTT. It encodes CSVDLATDTQYF.

The chain couples TRBV30 to TRBJ1-1; D is possibly TRBD1 (5 bases). The germline gives CDR1 GTSNPN, CDR2 SVGIG (reference sequence). CDR3 length: 13 amino acids. Deletions cut 7 bases from V and 6 bases from J, with 18 bases between. CDR3 region: CASDRSGISEAFF. For the CDR3, the DNA is TGTGCCTCCGACAGATCAGGTATCTCTGAAGCTTTCTTT.

There are a few counts of this clone. Other nucleotide sequences in the sample specify the same CDR3. The chain has TRBV30 and TRBJ2-7, with a possible D match to TRBD2 (7 bases). The CDR3 loop spans 12 amino acids. Germline V gene lookup returns CDR1 GTSNPN and CDR2 SVGIG (reference sequence). V lost 5 bases and J 7 bases, leaving 15 bases between the germline ends. The CDR3 protein is CAWGQGRGEQYF. As DNA, the CDR3 is TGTGCCTGGGGTCAGGGGCGGGGGGAGCAGTACTTC.

This chain joins TRBV7-2 and TRBJ2-3, with 12 bases aligning to TRBD2. CDR3 length equals 16 residues. The junction had 2 bases not matched to a gene; V was cut back by 0 bases and J by 4 bases. CDR1 and CDR2 from the germline V gene are SGHTA and FQGNSA. As DNA, the CDR3 is TGTGCCAGCAGCTTAGCACGACTAGCGGGGGCAGATACGCAGTATTTT. It encodes CASSLARLAGADTQYF.

This clone was detected once. This rearrangement joins TRBV15 to TRBJ1-5, with D uncertain. Trimming cost V 0 bases and J 11 bases, with 5 bases left between them. Per the germline V gene, CDR1 is LNHNV and CDR2 is YYDKDF (reference sequence). The CDR3 covers 11 residues. The CDR3 loop reads CATSRERAQHF. In nucleotides, the CDR3 is TGTGCCACCAGCAGAGAAAGGGCCCAGCATTTT.

This rearrangement joins TRBV7-3 to TRBJ2-3; D tentatively fits TRBD1 or TRBD2 (5 bases each). Germline V gene sequence: CDR1 SGHTA, CDR2 FQGTGA. With 2 bases removed from V and 1 base from J, the gap between germline ends came to 7 bases. The CDR3 has 14 residues. This chain's CDR3 is CASSLVGGTDTQYF. CDR3 bases: TGTGCCAGCAGCTTAGTGGGGGGCACAGATACGCAGTATTTT. Using reference TRBV7-3 and TRBJ2-3 for the parts outside the CDR3, the full variable domain is GAGVSQTPSNKVTEKGKYVELRCDPISGHTALYWYRQSLGQGPEFLIYFQGTGAADDSGLPNDRFFAVRPEGSVSTLKIQRTERGDSAVYLCASSLVGGTDTQYFGPGTRLTVL.

This sequence joins TRBV5-1 and TRBJ2-7; D is unclear. Per germline, CDR1 SGHRS and CDR2 YFSETQ. V was pared by 0 bases and J by 3 bases, with 13 bases between. The CDR3 is made up of 15 amino acids. The CDR3 is CASSLGSRVNYEQYF. The CDR3 DNA reads as TGCGCCAGCAGCTTGGGGTCGCGAGTCAACTACGAGCAGTACTTC.

The V gene is TRBV13, the J gene TRBJ2-5; possibly TRBD1 or TRBD2 for D (5 bases each). Trimming cost V 5 bases and J 4 bases, with 14 bases left between them. This CDR3 is built from 14 residues. The germline gives CDR1 PRHDT, CDR2 FYEKMQ (reference sequence). As DNA, the CDR3 is TGTGCCAGCAGCAATACAGGAGGCGCAGAGACCCAGTACTTC. This gives the protein CASSNTGGAETQYF.

This clone was seen more than once but under ten times. The J gene is TRBJ1-1, the V gene TRBV7-9; tentative D call: TRBD1 (6 bases). This CDR3 region has 14 residues. Trimming took 8 bases from V and 4 from J, leaving 17 bases between them. The germline CDR1 and CDR2 sequences are SEHNR and FQNEAQ (reference sequence). CDR3 DNA: TGTGCCAGCTCCGCACAGGGATCGAGCACTGAAGCTTTCTTT. Protein product: CASSAQGSSTEAFF.

V is TRBV2 and J is TRBJ2-2; TRBD1 agrees at 8 bases. This CDR3 comprises 14 residues. Germline V CDR1 and CDR2: SNHLY, FYNNEI. The trim removed 6 bases at V and 3 bases at J, leaving 3 bases unmatched. CDR3 region: CASRVQGDTGELFF. The DNA for the CDR3 is TGTGCCAGCAGAGTACAGGGGGACACCGGGGAGCTGTTTTTT.

The chain combines TRBV30 with TRBJ2-1; a possible D gene is TRBD2 (5 bases). Germline CDR1 reads GTSNPN; CDR2 reads SVGIG (reference sequence). V shed 8 bases and J shed 8 bases, with 10 bases lying between them. The CDR3 length is 10 residues. The CDR3 sequence: CAGEGDEQFF. DNA of the CDR3: TGTGCCGGAGAGGGTGATGAGCAGTTCTTC.

The rearrangement uses TRBV11-3 and TRBJ2-5; D is ambiguous. Trimming removed 4 bases at V and 2 bases at J, with 11 bases between. The CDR3 has 14 amino acids. Germline-derived CDR1 and CDR2 are SGHNT and YENEEA. The CDR3 spells CASSSLSRQETQYF. In DNA form, the CDR3 reads TGTGCCAGCAGCTCCCTTTCGCGGCAAGAGACCCAGTACTTC.

The chain recombines TRBV6-5 with TRBJ1-2, with D possibly being TRBD1 (5 bases). Germline CDR1 and CDR2: MNHEY and SVGAGI. This CDR3 region has 12 residues. Trimming removed 6 bases at V and 5 bases at J, with 10 bases between. In DNA form, the CDR3 reads TGTGCCAGCAGCCACGGGGGGTATGGCTACACCTTC. Translated: CASSHGGYGYTF.